One and the same sample provided the 7 T cell receptor beta chains below, sequenced in a study of T cells in tuberculosis. The assay was immunoSEQ multiplex PCR, and TCRdb's table has in-frame clones only and misses some. The sample lists around 45,000 clones, around 94% seen once, with under 2% in the top ten. Sequencing was carried out using PBMCs. Every receptor here comes from a donor aged 10 to 29 with latent tuberculosis or without tuberculosis infection. Some clones in this sample may be carry-over from other donors' samples.

The chain couples TRBV4-3 to TRBJ2-7; 8 positions match TRBD1. Germline loops: CDR1 LGHNA, CDR2 YSLEER. The CDR3 loop spans 15 amino acids. Trimming at V came to 1 base and at J to 2 bases, leaving 4 bases not matched to a gene. This CDR3 is CASSQGDRGPYEQYF. CDR3 nucleotide sequence: TGCGCCAGCAGCCAAGGCGACAGGGGACCCTACGAGCAGTACTTC.

The rearrangement joins TRBV7-7 to TRBJ2-7; no clear D gene. CDR1 and CDR2 (germline): SSHAT, FNYEAQ (reference sequence). The CDR3 length is 12 residues. Trimming left V 6 bases short and J 6 bases short, with 12 bases between. DNA of the CDR3: TGTGCCAGCAGTACCGACTCTGGCGAGCAGTACTTC. The encoded protein is CASSTDSGEQYF.

This rearrangement joins TRBV7-2 to TRBJ1-3; possible D gene TRBD1, 5 bases. Germline V gene lookup returns CDR1 SGHTA and CDR2 FQGNSA. Trimming left V 5 bases short and J 2 bases short, with 10 bases between. The CDR3 loop spans 14 amino acids. The CDR3 sequence is CASSPAGPGNTIYF. DNA of the CDR3: TGTGCCAGCAGCCCCGCGGGACCTGGAAACACCATATATTTT.

This chain connects TRBV4-3 to TRBJ1-1, with TRBD1 as a possible D gene (5 bases). The CDR3 extends over 15 amino acids. Trimming removed 1 base from V and 3 bases from J, with 12 bases in between. Germline V gene lookup returns CDR1 LGHNA and CDR2 YSLEER. CDR3 nucleotide sequence: TGCGCCAGCAGCCAAGGGGGGGATGCTGACACTGAAGCTTTCTTT. This sequence encodes CASSQGGDADTEAFF.

The genes are TRBV5-1 and TRBJ1-1; tentative D call: TRBD1 (5 bases). V was trimmed by 7 bases and J by 0 bases, leaving 13 bases between them. This CDR3 spans 14 amino acids. Germline assignment: CDR1 SGHRS and CDR2 YFSETQ. CDR3 region: CASGAGGLNTEAFF. The DNA of the CDR3 is TGCGCCAGCGGAGCCGGGGGGTTGAACACTGAAGCTTTCTTT.

This chain joins TRBV25-1 and TRBJ2-2, with TRBD2 matching over 11 bases. Germline-derived CDR1 and CDR2 are MGHDK and SYGVNS. The CDR3 length is 16 residues. V was pared by 3 bases and J by 4 bases, with 4 bases of the junction left unmatched. The CDR3, as DNA: TGTGCCAGCAGTGATACTAGCGGGAGAGTCACCGGGGAGCTGTTTTTT. As protein: CASSDTSGRVTGELFF.

The chain couples TRBV29-1 to TRBJ2-3; no definite D call. V lost 5 bases and J lost 4, with 7 bases in between. The CDR3 is 11 residues long. Looked up from germline, CDR1 is SQVTM and CDR2 is ANQGSEA. The chain's CDR3 is CSVRRADTQYF. The CDR3 DNA follows: TGCAGCGTTCGAAGAGCAGATACGCAGTATTTT.